The 6 T cell receptor beta chains below were found in one sample sequenced in a study of T cell repertoires in cytomegalovirus infection. Each CDR3 protein is one row after TCRdb ran MiXCR on the reads. In the table there are over 150,000 distinct CDR3 sequences, roughly 17% of which are singletons. The sequencing sample was made of CD8+ T cells from PBMCs. The origin of the receptors is a human donor in good health (CMV status not recorded). Some clones in this sample may be carry-over from other donors' samples.

J is TRBJ1-2 and V is TRBV6-5; D is perhaps TRBD1 (6 bases). The CDR3 totals 18 residues. From germline, CDR1 is MNHEY and CDR2 SVGAGI. Trimming stripped 0 bases from V and 0 bases from J, with 17 bases between. The CDR3 bases are TGTGCCAGCAGTTACTCAGTGACAGGTGGACTCCCTAACTATGGCTACACCTTC. This codes for CASSYSVTGGLPNYGYTF.

This chain connects TRBV6-1 to TRBJ2-3; D not certain. Germline-derived CDR1 and CDR2 are MNHNS and SASEGT. V lost 9 bases, J lost 5 bases, and 12 bases lay in between. The CDR3 loop spans 12 amino acids. CDR3 in amino acids: CARTEGRDTQYF. The CDR3 nucleotides are TGTGCCAGAACCGAAGGTCGAGATACGCAGTATTTT.

Details on this clonotype: Mismatch with germline at one junction end may stem from a read error. CDR3 protein: CSARGGSTEAFF. The CDR3 region has the DNA TGCAGTGCCAGAGGCGGGAGCACTGAAGCTTTCTTT. This chain links TRBV20-1 with TRBJ1-1; D gene unclear. Germline lookup yields CDR1 DFQATT and CDR2 SNEGSKA (reference sequence). This CDR3 is built from 12 residues.

This clonotype has more than one count but fewer than ten. In DNA, the CDR3 is TGTGCCAGCAGCTTAGGACAGGGGAGCTCTGGGGCCAACGTCCTGACTTTC. It encodes CASSLGQGSSGANVLTF. V usage is TRBV7-2 and J usage is TRBJ2-6; TRBD1 matches 8 bases. V shed 1 base and J 0 bases; nucleotides not matched to a gene: 2. This CDR3 is built from 17 residues. CDR1 is SGHTA and CDR2 is FQGNSA in the germline V gene.

The chain employs TRBV7-2 and TRBJ1-1; D gene unclear. Germline CDR1 and CDR2: SGHTA and FQGNSA. The CDR3 extends over 13 amino acids. V was clipped by 2 bases and J by 8 bases, with 12 bases between them. DNA for the CDR3: TGTGCCAGCAGCTTAATATTGAGCAGGGAAGCTTTCTTT. Amino acids: CASSLILSREAFF.

This chain connects TRBV23-1 to TRBJ1-2, with a possible D match to TRBD1 (5 bases). TRBV23-1 is known as an ORF, though its function is uncertain. The CDR3 totals 15 residues. Trimming removed 4 bases from V and 3 bases from J, with 15 bases in between. This CDR3 reads CASSLEHTGDYGYTF. In DNA, the CDR3 is TGCGCCAGCAGTCTGGAACATACAGGAGACTATGGCTACACCTTC.